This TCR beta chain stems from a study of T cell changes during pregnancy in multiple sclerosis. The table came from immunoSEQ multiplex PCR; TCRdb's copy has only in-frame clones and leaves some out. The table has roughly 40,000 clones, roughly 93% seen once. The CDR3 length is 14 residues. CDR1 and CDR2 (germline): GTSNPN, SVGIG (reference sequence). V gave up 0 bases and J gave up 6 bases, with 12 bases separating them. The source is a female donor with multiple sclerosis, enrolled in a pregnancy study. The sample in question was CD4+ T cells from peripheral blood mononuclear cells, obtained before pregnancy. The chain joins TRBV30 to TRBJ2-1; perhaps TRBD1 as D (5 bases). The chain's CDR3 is CAWSVWGTRNEQFF. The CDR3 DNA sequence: TGTGCCTGGAGTGTATGGGGCACACGCAATGAGCAGTTCTTC.